Below are 27 T cell receptor beta chains sequenced from a single sample in a study of vaccination effects on CD4 cells after COVID-19. These receptors have no identified antigens. The assay was immunoSEQ multiplex PCR, and TCRdb's table has in-frame clones only and misses some. The table includes more than 20,000 clones, around two thirds detected once. CD4+ T cells specific for antigen were expanded with viral peptide pools by the ViraFEST assay before sequencing. The culture ran for roughly ten days before CD4+ T cells were isolated. Nucleocapsid antibody tests were negative, and the vaccine recipients had no prior SARS-CoV-2 infection. Sequenced material: CD4+ T cells from PBMCs cultured with HCoV-OC43 spike peptides, taken before COVID-19 vaccination. As to subset: HCoV-OC43 spike overlapping peptide pool stimulation. All receptors derive from a human donor who received a COVID-19 vaccine.

The rearrangement links TRBV13 to TRBJ2-3; D perhaps matches TRBD2 (6 bases). CDR3 length: 16 residues. Deletions cut 5 bases from V and 2 bases from J, with 17 bases between. CDR1 is PRHDT, CDR2 FYEKMQ, per germline (reference sequence). CDR3 nucleotides: TGTGCCAGCAGCATCATCCGGGGACTTACCACAGATACGCAGTATTTT. Its translation is CASSIIRGLTTDTQYF.

The V gene is TRBV27, the J gene TRBJ2-7, with TRBD1 as a possible D gene (7 bases). The CDR3 is made up of 15 amino acids. Trimming removed 3 bases at V and 7 bases at J, with 19 bases between. Germline V CDR1 and CDR2: MNHEY, SMNVEV (reference sequence). Here the CDR3 reads CASSLEGLAGGEQYF. In DNA, the CDR3 is TGTGCCAGCAGTTTGGAAGGGTTGGCAGGGGGGGAGCAGTACTTC.

This rearrangement joins TRBV29-1 to TRBJ1-2; TRBD1 agrees at 10 bases. The junction had 15 bases not matched to a gene; V was cut back by 5 bases and J by 3 bases. Germline V CDR1 and CDR2: SQVTM, ANQGSEA. CDR3 length: 17 amino acids. The CDR3 sequence is CSVRERRDRGLDYGYTF. DNA of the CDR3: TGCAGCGTTCGTGAACGCCGGGACAGGGGCCTCGACTATGGCTACACCTTC.

This clone turned up a few times. The chain couples TRBV18 to TRBJ2-5; 8 bases are shared with TRBD2. V dropped 2 bases and J dropped 1; count of bases not matched to a gene: 3. Germline CDR1 and CDR2: KGHSH and LQKENI. This CDR3 contains 15 residues. The CDR3 reads CASSPIAGSQETQYF. The CDR3 DNA reads as TGTGCCAGCTCACCAATAGCGGGGAGCCAAGAGACCCAGTACTTC.

This chain connects TRBV24-1 to TRBJ2-1; D is undetermined. This CDR3 comprises 11 residues. Germline CDR1 is KGHDR and CDR2 is SFDVKD. V was cut by 5 bases and J by 5 bases, with 3 bases left in between. The CDR3 loop is CATSVNNEQFF. The DNA of the CDR3 is TGTGCCACCAGTGTCAACAATGAGCAGTTCTTC.

The rearrangement links TRBV27 to TRBJ2-2, with D unclear. This CDR3 has 17 residues. Trimming removed 1 base at V and 8 bases at J, with 20 bases between. The germline gives CDR1 MNHEY, CDR2 SMNVEV (reference sequence). The CDR3 region is CASSLYSWTPGPGELFF. In DNA form, the CDR3 reads TGTGCCAGCAGTTTATATTCTTGGACCCCAGGCCCGGGGGAGCTGTTTTTT.

The gene calls are TRBV7-2 and TRBJ2-6; no clear D. CDR1 and CDR2 from the germline V gene are SGHTA and FQGNSA. This CDR3 spans 13 amino acids. V lost 3 bases and J lost 2, with 2 bases in between. The CDR3 protein is CASSFAGANVLTF. The CDR3 DNA reads TGTGCCAGCAGCTTCGCTGGGGCCAACGTCCTGACTTTC.

The CDR3 DNA reads TGTGCCAGCAGTCGCGGGAGGAGCTTGGATACGCAGTATTTT. It is translated as CASSRGRSLDTQYF. V is TRBV6-5 and J is TRBJ2-3; 8 bases are shared with TRBD2. Germline loops: CDR1 MNHEY, CDR2 SVGAGI. This CDR3 has 14 amino acids. V shed 5 bases and J 6 bases; nucleotides not matched to a gene: 7.

This clone has only a few counts. This rearrangement joins TRBV20-1 to TRBJ2-1; no clear D. CDR3 length: 13 residues. V was pared by 3 bases and J by 2 bases, with 8 bases between. Germline CDR1 DFQATT, CDR2 SNEGSKA (reference sequence). CDR3 region: CSASIPAYNEQFF. CDR3 in DNA: TGCAGTGCTAGTATACCAGCCTACAATGAGCAGTTCTTC.

V is TRBV7-8 and J is TRBJ2-2, with D maybe TRBD2 (5 bases). The CDR3 has 18 amino acids. Trimming shortened V by 5 bases and J by 7 bases, and 26 bases separated the two germline ends. Germline V lookup: CDR1 SGHVS, CDR2 FQNEAQ. The CDR3 DNA reads as TGTGCCAGCAGCCCCCCCCGCGGGCTAACCCTAGGAGTCGGGGAGCTGTTTTTT. Translation gives CASSPPRGLTLGVGELFF.

This chain uses TRBV3-1 (or the pseudogene TRBV3-2) with TRBJ2-5; D remains unclear. Germline CDR1 and CDR2: LGHDT and YNNKEL (reference sequence). V lost 6 bases to trimming and J lost 5 bases, with 19 bases between them. The CDR3 runs to 15 residues. CDR3 in amino acids: CASSILKGLRETQYF. CDR3 nucleotide sequence: TGTGCCAGCAGTATTTTAAAAGGGTTGCGGGAGACCCAGTACTTC.

V is TRBV5-1 and J is TRBJ2-1, with TRBD2 as a possible D gene (6 bases). This CDR3 region has 16 residues. V shed 0 bases and J shed 1 base, with 11 bases lying between them. Germline CDR1 and CDR2: SGHRS and YFSETQ. For the CDR3, the DNA is TGCGCCAGCAGCTTGGCCGCAGGAGGGTCCTACAATGAGCAGTTCTTC. It specifies CASSLAAGGSYNEQFF.

V usage is TRBV7-8 and J usage is TRBJ2-3; maybe TRBD2 (6 bases). V dropped 1 base and J dropped 4 bases, with 15 bases sitting between them. Germline-derived CDR1 and CDR2 are SGHVS and FQNEAQ. The CDR3 totals 16 residues. The CDR3 region is CASSLGLARAADTQYF. CDR3 nucleotides: TGTGCCAGCAGCTTAGGGCTAGCGAGGGCAGCAGATACGCAGTATTTT.

V is TRBV10-1 and J is TRBJ2-1, with TRBD1 matching 9 bases. This CDR3 region has 16 residues. The V and J ends lost 0 bases and 8 bases, in that order; junction bases with no gene match: 8. CDR1 is WNHNN and CDR2 is SYGVQD in the germline V gene (reference sequence). CDR3 in amino acids: CASSESRDRALDEQFF. The CDR3 DNA sequence: TGCGCCAGCAGTGAGTCCCGGGACAGGGCCCTCGATGAGCAGTTCTTC.

There are a few counts of this clone. V is TRBV6-5 and J is TRBJ2-2; a possible D gene is TRBD1 (6 bases). There are 12 residues in the CDR3. Germline CDR1 reads MNHEY; CDR2 reads SVGAGI. Between the trimmed V and J ends, which lost 8 bases and 3 bases, there was a span of 7 bases. The CDR3 here is CASAGDTGELFF. The CDR3 nucleotides are TGTGCCAGCGCAGGGGACACCGGGGAGCTGTTTTTT.

The chain employs TRBV3-1 (or the pseudogene TRBV3-2) and TRBJ2-5; 7 nucleotides line up with TRBD2. V shed 1 base and J 5 bases; nucleotides not matched to a gene: 4. Germline V gives CDR1 LGHDT, CDR2 YNNKEL (reference sequence). The CDR3 runs to 14 residues. DNA of the CDR3: TGTGCCAGCAGCCAAGGGGGGGGTTTGGAGACCCAGTACTTC. Translated, it gives CASSQGGGLETQYF.

The chain combines TRBV6-5 with TRBJ2-5; 10 bases are a match to TRBD2. Germline CDR1 is MNHEY and CDR2 is SVGAGI. This CDR3 is built from 14 residues. With 3 bases clipped from V and 6 bases from J, the junction kept 4 bases outside the gene matches. The CDR3 loop reads CASSYGAGGQTQYF. The CDR3 DNA reads TGTGCCAGCAGTTATGGAGCGGGGGGGCAGACCCAGTACTTC.

The chain carries TRBV7-8 and TRBJ2-2; no definite D call. The CDR3 is 11 residues long. CDR1 and CDR2 from the germline V gene are SGHVS and FQNEAQ. The germline V and J ends were trimmed by 5 bases and 10 bases, with 8 bases remaining between them. CDR3: CASSHRLELFF. In nucleotides, the CDR3 is TGTGCCAGCAGCCACAGACTGGAGCTGTTTTTT.

The J gene is TRBJ1-2, the V gene TRBV10-3; weak D call: TRBD1 (5 bases). V was pared by 6 bases and J by 0 bases, with 14 bases between. The CDR3 spans 15 residues. Germline lookup yields CDR1 ENHRY and CDR2 SYGVKD. The CDR3 loop is CAIRSGPSANYGYTF. The CDR3 DNA reads as TGTGCCATCAGATCGGGACCGTCGGCTAACTATGGCTACACCTTC.

The rearrangement uses TRBV10-3 and TRBJ2-1; D gene ambiguous. The germline CDR1 and CDR2 sequences are ENHRY and SYGVKD. Trimming took off 6 bases at V and 4 bases at J, with 7 bases between the two ends. The CDR3 totals 12 residues. The CDR3 loop is CAISTVYNEQFF. As DNA, the CDR3 is TGTGCCATCAGCACAGTGTACAATGAGCAGTTCTTC.

The chain is built from TRBV3-1 (or the pseudogene TRBV3-2) and TRBJ2-5; TRBD2 matches at 8 bases. The CDR3 covers 13 residues. Germline CDR1 LGHDT, CDR2 YNNKEL (reference sequence). The trim removed 8 bases at V and 4 bases at J, leaving 6 bases unmatched. The CDR3 DNA reads as TGTGCCAGCGTGCGGGGGGCCTCAGAGACCCAGTACTTC. Amino acid sequence: CASVRGASETQYF.

The J gene is TRBJ1-2, the V gene TRBV4-1; tentatively, D is TRBD1 (5 bases). V lost 0 bases to trimming and J lost 2 bases, with 13 bases between them. Looked up from germline, CDR1 is MGHRA and CDR2 is YSYEKL. The CDR3 runs to 16 residues. The CDR3 protein is CASSQEGGEKNYGYTF. In DNA, the CDR3 is TGCGCCAGCAGCCAAGAGGGGGGAGAGAAGAACTATGGCTACACCTTC.

The J gene is TRBJ1-3, the V gene TRBV27; perhaps TRBD1 as D (6 bases). The CDR3 consists of 14 residues. Germline V lookup: CDR1 MNHEY, CDR2 SMNVEV (reference sequence). The germline V and J ends were trimmed by 5 bases and 8 bases, with 16 bases remaining between them. The CDR3 is CASSGNREAHTIYF. The CDR3 DNA sequence: TGTGCCAGCAGTGGAAACAGGGAGGCTCACACCATATATTTT.

V usage is TRBV6-5 and J usage is TRBJ1-4, with 7 bases fitting TRBD1. Germline CDR1 reads MNHEY; CDR2 reads SVGAGI. The CDR3 has 15 residues. V was pared by 8 bases and J by 0 bases, with 6 bases of the junction left unmatched. CDR3 nucleotides: TGTGCCAGCGCAAAAGGGACAGCAACTAATGAAAAACTGTTTTTT. This translates into CASAKGTATNEKLFF.

The V gene is TRBV21-1, the J gene TRBJ1-1; the table calls TRBD1, which could not be checked here. TRBV21-1 is described as a pseudogene. The CDR3 is made up of 17 amino acids. The CDR3 DNA is TGTGCCAGCAGCTTACAGGGGGCGCGTGGTATGAACACTGAAGCTTTCTTT. This gives the protein CASSLQGARGMNTEAFF.

This clone occurred a few times. The V call is TRBV5-1, the J call TRBJ2-1; D is perhaps TRBD1 or TRBD2 (7 bases each). Germline values: CDR1 SGHRS, CDR2 YFSETQ. CDR3 length equals 17 residues. V dropped 5 bases and J dropped 0 bases, with 18 bases sitting between them. The CDR3 region is CASSGSTGRGSYNEQFF. The DNA of the CDR3 is TGCGCCAGCAGTGGGTCGACAGGGAGGGGCTCCTACAATGAGCAGTTCTTC.

The chain couples TRBV7-7 to TRBJ1-3, with 8 bases fitting TRBD1. Looked up from germline, CDR1 is SSHAT and CDR2 is FNYEAQ (reference sequence). Unmatched junction bases numbered 7, after V lost 5 bases and J lost 4 bases. This CDR3 is 15 amino acids long. The CDR3 DNA is TGTGCCAGCAGCCCGACAGGGGTGGACGGAAACACCATATATTTT. The encoded protein is CASSPTGVDGNTIYF.